This T cell receptor beta chain was captured by sequencing in a study of beta chain features in type 1 diabetes. Turning to the study itself: There was similarity between patients and healthy donors in age, gender and cell yields. The study's findings and limits: PCR may have favored shorter templates equally in patients and controls.

Every isolated RNA sample was fully reverse transcribed, so sequencing captured expressed TCRB transcripts. Using immunoSEQ multiplex PCR, the repertoire was profiled, and TCRdb retains in-frame clones only, with some absent. The sample includes hundreds of thousands of clones, about 32% of them seen just once. Points on this clone: Its target is not known.

Germline-derived CDR1 and CDR2 are MDHEN and SYDVKM. CDR3 size: 17 residues. V dropped 3 bases and J dropped 4; count of bases not matched to a gene: 8. This clonotype was sampled from a man between 18 and 35 years old in good health. V usage is TRBV28 and J usage is TRBJ2-2; 10 bases are a match to TRBD1. Specimen: naive CD4+ T cells from blood. The CDR3 DNA is TGTGCCAGCAGTTTCCCCGGGACAGGGGATGGCACCGGGGAGCTGTTTTTT. Residues: CASSFPGTGDGTGELFF.